Each of the 18 T cell receptor beta chains below was sequenced from the same sample in a study of T-cell reconstitution after alpha-beta-depleted transplantation in children. Preparation of the TCRbeta library was carried out with unique molecular identifiers. TCRdb reprocessed the PCR reads via MiXCR and lists one record per CDR3 protein. Counted here are approximately 490,000 distinct CDR3 sequences, under 12% occurring once; the ten biggest clones make up 2% to 2.5%. The starting material was PBMCs, obtained before TCRalphabeta/CD19-depleted stem cell transplant. The receptors were gathered from a child younger than 10 with inherited bone marrow failure, due to receive a stem cell transplant.

This clonotype was counted a single time. CDR3 in DNA: TGCAGTGCTAACGCACATTCGGGGACTGAAGCTTTCTTT. Amino acids: CSANAHSGTEAFF. V gene TRBV20-1 combines with J gene TRBJ1-1; the D is unclear. The CDR3 totals 13 residues. Trimming shortened V by 4 bases and J by 5 bases, and 14 bases separated the two germline ends. Germline CDR1 DFQATT, CDR2 SNEGSKA (reference sequence).

V and J are TRBV12-3 or TRBV12-4 and TRBJ2-3; D is unresolved. The CDR3 length is 14 residues. Trimming took off 5 bases at V and 5 bases at J, with 14 bases between the two ends. The CDR3 is CASSPGRARDTQYF. The CDR3 coding sequence is TGTGCCAGCAGTCCCGGCCGCGCGAGAGATACGCAGTATTTT.

This clonotype was observed at least ten times. This chain joins TRBV5-5 and TRBJ2-3; D perhaps matches TRBD1 (6 bases). The CDR3 runs to 14 residues. V was cut by 0 bases and J by 6 bases, with 11 bases left in between. Per germline, CDR1 SGHKS and CDR2 YYEKEE (reference sequence). CDR3 protein: CASSLATGKDTQYF. Here the CDR3 DNA reads TGTGCCAGCAGCTTGGCCACAGGGAAGGATACGCAGTATTTT.

This clonotype was recorded at least ten times. The chain recombines TRBV5-1 with TRBJ2-3, with 9 bases that match TRBD2. Trimming took 4 bases from V and 0 from J; bases not matched to a gene: 6. Germline V gives CDR1 SGHRS, CDR2 YFSETQ. The CDR3 is 16 amino acids. CDR3 coding DNA: TGCGCCAGCAGCCTTAGCGGGAGACGAAGCACAGATACGCAGTATTTT. Amino acid sequence: CASSLSGRRSTDTQYF.

This clonotype was seen repeatedly, ten times or more. This chain connects TRBV12-3 or TRBV12-4 to TRBJ2-7; TRBD1 agrees at 9 bases. The V gene end was trimmed by 5 bases and the J gene end by 5 bases; junction bases not matched to a gene: 13. CDR3 length: 16 amino acids. CDR3 protein: CASSPRDRVESHEQYF. CDR3 DNA: TGTGCCAGCAGTCCCCGGGACAGGGTAGAATCCCACGAGCAGTACTTC.

This clonotype was seen only a few times. The chain carries TRBV28 and TRBJ1-1; D is perhaps TRBD1 (6 bases). This CDR3 region has 15 residues. Germline assignment: CDR1 MDHEN and CDR2 SYDVKM. The V end lost 4 bases, the J end lost 2 bases, and 14 bases lay between the germline ends. The CDR3 DNA reads as TGTGCCAGCAGTTCCCATGGACAGACTAACACTGAAGCTTTCTTT. This translates into CASSSHGQTNTEAFF.

At least ten counts were recorded for this clonotype. The V call is TRBV12-3 or TRBV12-4, the J call TRBJ2-7, with no clear D. This CDR3 region has 16 residues. V lost 0 bases to trimming and J lost 4 bases, with 16 bases between them. In DNA form, the CDR3 reads TGTGCCAGCAGTTTAGCCAACGGATTGGTGGGGTACGAGCAGTACTTC. It encodes CASSLANGLVGYEQYF.

This clonotype was seen repeatedly, ten times or more. The rearrangement links TRBV5-5 to TRBJ2-1; D is undetermined. Trimming stripped 0 bases from V and 5 bases from J, with 6 bases between. CDR1 is SGHKS, CDR2 YYEKEE, per germline (reference sequence). The CDR3 contains 13 residues. This CDR3 reads CASSLAVNNEQFF. CDR3 coding DNA: TGTGCCAGCAGCTTGGCGGTGAACAATGAGCAGTTCTTC.

Worth noting for this clonotype: Just one base apart from a much larger clone, this may be a read error. As DNA, the CDR3 is TGTGCCAGCAGTTTAAGGGCCAAAAGTGCAACTAATCAAAAACTGTTTTTT. Encoded protein: CASSLRAKSATNQKLFF. The chain uses TRBV27 and TRBJ1-4; no clear D gene. The CDR3 runs 17 residues. Looked up from germline, CDR1 is MNHEY and CDR2 is SMNVEV (reference sequence).

Many counts were recorded for this clonotype. The J gene is TRBJ1-5, the V gene TRBV5-6, with 9 bases matching TRBD1. The germline V gene encodes CDR1 SGHDT and CDR2 YYEEEE. J was trimmed by 1 base and V by 0 bases; bases with no gene match: 2. The CDR3 extends over 16 amino acids. The CDR3 region is CASSLAGTGSNQPQHF. The CDR3 bases are TGTGCCAGCAGCTTGGCCGGGACAGGGAGCAATCAGCCCCAGCATTTT.

The chain recombines TRBV20-1 with TRBJ2-4; D may be TRBD2 (5 bases). Germline values: CDR1 DFQATT, CDR2 SNEGSKA (reference sequence). The CDR3 contains 12 residues. V was cut by 3 bases and J by 9 bases, with 12 bases left in between. The CDR3: CSASGNVGIQYF. CDR3 sequence (DNA): TGCAGTGCTAGCGGGAACGTGGGCATTCAGTACTTC.

The sample holds many counts of this clonotype. The J gene is TRBJ1-6, the V gene TRBV29-1, with D tentatively TRBD1 (5 bases). This CDR3 has 14 amino acids. V was clipped by 7 bases and J by 6 bases, with 16 bases between them. The germline CDR1 and CDR2 sequences are SQVTM and ANQGSEA. The DNA of the CDR3 is TGCAGCGCCACGATGGGGGGGATTAATTCACCCCTCCACTTT. It codes for CSATMGGINSPLHF.

The V gene is TRBV12-3 or TRBV12-4, the J gene TRBJ2-1; TRBD2 agrees at 8 bases. The length of the CDR3 is 14 residues. Trimming cost V 2 bases and J 8 bases; bases outside gene matches: 5. CDR3 in DNA: TGTGCCAGCAGTTTACGGGAGGGGGTTGATGAGCAGTTCTTC. Translated: CASSLREGVDEQFF.

This clonotype has a count of ten or more. The rearrangement uses TRBV4-3 and TRBJ1-5; D might be TRBD1 (5 bases). Germline V gene lookup returns CDR1 LGHNA and CDR2 YSLEER. This CDR3 spans 15 amino acids. V was cut by 0 bases and J by 6 bases, with 12 bases left in between. CDR3 residues: CASSQDGGVGQPQHF. In DNA form, the CDR3 reads TGCGCCAGCAGCCAAGATGGGGGAGTAGGTCAGCCCCAGCATTTT.

This clonotype was observed many times. The chain couples TRBV29-1 to TRBJ2-1; the match to TRBD2 covers 7 bases. Germline trimming cut 4 bases from V and 7 bases from J; bases unmatched to any gene: 4. The germline V gene has CDR1 SQVTM and CDR2 ANQGSEA. The CDR3 is made up of 12 amino acids. CDR3 loop: CSVGLGGNEQFF. DNA of the CDR3: TGCAGCGTTGGTTTGGGGGGGAATGAGCAGTTCTTC.

Many counts were recorded for this clonotype. CDR3 in amino acids: CSARQRTGPSWDYGYTF. The CDR3 nucleotides read TGCAGTGCTAGACAGCGGACAGGCCCTAGTTGGGACTATGGCTACACCTTC. This chain uses TRBV20-1 with TRBJ1-2; 7 bases fit TRBD1. The CDR3 is 17 residues long. V was pared by 2 bases and J by 3 bases, with 15 bases of the junction left unmatched. Looked up from germline, CDR1 is DFQATT and CDR2 is SNEGSKA (reference sequence).

This clonotype was detected ten times or more. V is TRBV20-1 and J is TRBJ1-3; D is ambiguous. This CDR3 is 19 amino acids long. The germline V gene encodes CDR1 DFQATT and CDR2 SNEGSKA (reference sequence). V gave up 0 bases and J gave up 0 bases, with 21 bases separating them. CDR3 DNA sequence: TGCAGTGCTAGAGATTGGTCTAGTGAGGGCACTTACTCTGGAAACACCATATATTTT. It codes for CSARDWSSEGTYSGNTIYF.

This clonotype was seen many times. The chain employs TRBV7-8 and TRBJ2-7, with D possibly being TRBD2 (5 bases). CDR3 length: 13 residues. V was trimmed by 5 bases and J by 6 bases, leaving 14 bases between them. Germline V CDR1 and CDR2: SGHVS, FQNEAQ. The CDR3 sequence is CASSPTTRGEQYF. For the CDR3, the DNA is TGTGCCAGCAGCCCCACCACTAGAGGCGAGCAGTACTTC.